This TCR beta chain emerged from a study of blood T cell repertoires in COVID-19 (dated by TCRdb to 2019 to 2021). Regarding the study in general: Recovered participants in ImmuneRACE Cohort 3 were defined by two consecutive negative NP/OP PCR tests, clearance by a healthcare professional, or resolution of symptoms. The sample metadata nearly always contained a de-identified subject ID, COVID-19 status, age in years and sex. The repertoires were released in a freely available public database intended as a resource for research on the immune response to SARS-CoV-2. The samples were drawn from two sources: the first 160 participants of the ongoing ImmuneRACE study, and fewer than 1,500 subjects contributed by 6 global collaborators. Samples covering the acute and convalescent phases of COVID-19 were provided by collaborators in the United States, Italy and Spain. The dataset comprised deeply sampled blood TCRbeta repertoires from subjects exposed to, actively infected with, or recovered from COVID-19. The prospective study material was composed of cDNA or gDNA derived from T cells, B-cell-depleted T cells, or PBMCs. Where available, HLA class I and class II types were obtained from metadata supplied by the sample provider rather than from assay-based typing. Overall study outcomes, separate from this receptor: The amount of clinical and demographic metadata varied by source and participant and was provided uncurated.

Participants in the prospective study were aged roughly 18 to 100 years, lived in 20 to 30 United States geographic areas, and enrolled through a virtual design. In the prospective study, participants were assigned to cohorts based on the clinical history participants reported in a screening survey and a study questionnaire. In the prospective study, whole blood, serum and a nasopharyngeal or oropharyngeal swab were collected from each participant by mobile phlebotomists. Prospective study participants could optionally give additional blood draws and questionnaires over an approximately 2-month period. Before DNA extraction, prospective study blood samples were shipped either frozen or at room temperature. Including the terminal cysteine and phenylalanine, the CDR3 comprises 15 residues. Only the CDR3 portion is preserved as DNA: 45 bases, with reading frame beginning at the first base. V gives up 2 bases and J gives up 2 bases, and the segment between their germline ends measures 10 bases. From a lookup of the germline V gene, CDR1 and CDR2 are SGHRS and YFSETQ.

A word on this clone: Its antigen is currently not known. Base quality data are lacking; no much larger clone is found one base away.

TCRbeta CDR3 regions were amplified from genomic DNA using the immunoSEQ Assay, a bias-controlled multiplex PCR. In the source study's methods: The number of nucleated cells in each sample was estimated by amplification of reference gene primers within the assay. To quantify the absolute abundance of each unique TCRbeta CDR3 rearrangement, sequence reads were collapsed and filtered. For each sample, productive Simpson clonality was calculated as the square root of Simpson's diversity index across productive rearrangements. Drawn from immuneACCESS, this table holds only the in-frame rearrangements with V and J called that TCRdb kept. Clones are partly lost; checked studies trace under half to an unresolved V gene and leave the rest unexplained. That table furnishes V, J and clone size, whereas the DNA furnished D and trimming. Across this sample there are about 210,000 clones, with roughly 87% seen only once. The ten largest account for roughly 7.2% of the sample.

The V and J genes are TRBV5-1 and TRBJ1-4, with the D gene not clear enough to name. This sequence originates from a man in his thirties or forties in a cohort exposed to, infected with or recovered from COVID-19 (not recorded which). The source material was PBMCs or T cells enriched from blood (not recorded which). The nucleotide sequence reads as follows: TGCGCCAGCAGCTTCGAGGGTGCGACTAATGAAAAACTGTTTTTT. Translation gives CASSFEGATNEKLFF.